Following are 2 T cell receptor beta chains from one sample sequenced in a study of T cells in Graves' hyperthyroidism and ophthalmopathy. Amplification yielded TCR beta CDR3 regions, with RNA transcripts as the source. HTBI primers were the set used in a first-round RT-PCR of the TCR CDR3. TCRdb used MiXCR to reprocess the multiplex PCR reads, holding one entry per CDR3 protein. The sample lists 530,000 or so distinct CDR3 sequences, 35% to 55% occurring once. The source material was peripheral blood or thyroid tissue (not recorded which). These receptor sequences come from a woman between 18 and 29 years old with Graves' hyperthyroidism.

The rearrangement uses TRBV29-1 and TRBJ2-7; 8 bases agree with TRBD2. This CDR3 has 16 amino acids. Germline V gene lookup returns CDR1 SQVTM and CDR2 ANQGSEA. V dropped 7 bases and J dropped 3; count of bases not matched to a gene: 17. The CDR3 nucleotides read TGCAGCGCCATTGAGGTCTTAGCGGGAACTTTCTACGAGCAGTACTTC. Its translation: CSAIEVLAGTFYEQYF.

This clonotype came up many times. The chain recombines TRBV12-3 or TRBV12-4 with TRBJ2-5, with 7 nucleotides matching TRBD2. This CDR3 spans 14 amino acids. With V trimmed by 7 bases and J by 3 bases, 8 bases remained unmatched. CDR3 amino acids: CASTPGRREETQYF. CDR3 in DNA: TGTGCCAGCACCCCCGGGAGGCGGGAAGAGACCCAGTACTTC.